The text below deals with one T cell receptor beta chain. The antigen remains unidentified. The data originate from a study of cytomegalovirus exposure and HLA in healthy donors. Whole-study results and caveats: Per published accounts, TCR beta sequences correctly predicted the HLA-A and HLA-B alleles of most subjects. An analysis was carried out at a later point. It showed that HLA-associated TCR beta chains were more clonally expanded than equally common non-associated chains. As a later analysis showed, a missense DCLRE1C variant was linked to trimming of TCR beta V- and J-genes.

From germline, CDR1 is SGHRS and CDR2 YFSETQ. The length of the CDR3 is 15 residues. The germline V and J ends were trimmed by 3 bases and 2 bases, with 11 bases remaining between them. Primers for the PCR totalled 60 Vbeta and 13 Jbeta. The protocol was immunoSEQ multiplex PCR, while the TCRdb copy is restricted to in-frame clones and leaves out a portion. The repertoire includes around 100,000 clones, 80% to 85% of them detected once, and roughly 20% sits in the top ten. The sequence was obtained from a man aged 25-40 years in good health and CMV-seropositive. The V and J genes are TRBV5-1 and TRBJ1-4, with D maybe TRBD1 (5 bases). Specimen: PBMCs. The CDR3 spells CASSSDGGTNEKLFF. CDR3 bases: TGCGCCAGCAGCTCGGACGGGGGGACTAATGAAAAACTGTTTTTT. The full variable domain, rest sourced from reference TRBV5-1 and TRBJ1-4, is KAGVTQTPRYLIKTRGQQVTLSCSPISGHRSVSWYQQTPGQGLQFLFEYFSETQRNKGNFPGRFSGRQFSNSRSEMNVSTLELGDSALYLCASSSDGGTNEKLFFGSGTQLSVL.